This is a list of T cell receptor beta chains from one sample in a study of blood T cell repertoires in COVID-19. Using immunoSEQ multiplex PCR, the repertoire was profiled, and TCRdb retains in-frame clones only, with some absent. The sample yields 70,000 to 85,000 clones, 82% seen once. Sample: peripheral blood. The source is a man aged 55 to 69 with acute or convalescent COVID-19. The CDR3 runs from the conserved cysteine through the conserved F or W. Each record gives: V gene, clone size, J gene, D gene, CDR3 protein, CDR3 DNA. The D gene is left open where the match is weak. Not every row has a clone size; where given, it reads once, few, many or a size class.

TRBV25-1	few	TRBJ1-3	TRBD1	CASEKQGTGNTIYF	TGTGCCAGCGAAAAACAGGGGACTGGAAACACCATATATTTT
TRBV3-1/TRBV3-2	-	TRBJ2-5	-	CASMPTTGQKKYF	TGTGCCAGCATGCCAACCACTGGACAAAAAAAGTACTTC
TRBV6-5	-	TRBJ1-2	TRBD1	CASSSRGQGASGYTF	TGTGCCAGCAGTTCCCGCGGACAGGGGGCAAGTGGCTACACCTTC
TRBV27	-	TRBJ2-1	-	CASSLDSGTGQEQFF	TGTGCCAGCAGTTTAGATAGCGGGACGGGACAGGAGCAGTTCTTC
TRBV7-9	few	TRBJ1-6	TRBD1	CASSAQGARNSPLHF	TGTGCCAGCAGCGCGCAGGGGGCGCGTAATTCACCCCTCCACTTT
TRBV6-2/TRBV6-3	-	TRBJ1-5	-	CASSYSRAGPNQPQHF	TGTGCCAGCAGTTACTCGAGAGCTGGGCCCAATCAGCCCCAGCATTTT
TRBV19	-	TRBJ2-3	-	CASRVTGSADTQYF	TGTGCCAGTAGGGTGACAGGATCTGCAGATACGCAGTATTTT
TRBV5-6	few	TRBJ1-6	TRBD1	CASSLSDRAGSPLHF	TGTGCCAGCAGCTTGAGCGACAGGGCGGGTTCACCCCTCCACTTT
TRBV7-9	-	TRBJ2-3	TRBD2	CASSSGLAPDTQYF	TGTGCCAGCAGCTCGGGACTAGCGCCAGATACGCAGTATTTT
TRBV7-9	-	TRBJ2-7	-	CASSFHTGSHEQYF	TGTGCCAGCAGCTTTCATACAGGGTCCCACGAGCAGTACTTC
TRBV7-2	-	TRBJ2-2	-	CASSPSREKANTGELFF	TGTGCCAGCAGCCCGTCGAGGGAGAAAGCGAACACCGGGGAGCTGTTTTTT
TRBV7-9	-	TRBJ1-1	TRBD1	CASSPSGQGNTEAFF	TGTGCCAGCAGCCCCAGCGGACAGGGGAACACTGAAGCTTTCTTT
TRBV5-6	once	TRBJ2-3	TRBD1	CASSLDRYEQYF	TGTGCCAGCAGCCTGGACAGGTACGAGCAGTATTTT
TRBV6-1	few	TRBJ1-6	-	CASNEAVSPLHF	TGTGCCAGCAATGAAGCCGTTTCACCCCTCCACTTT
TRBV11-2	-	TRBJ2-7	TRBD2	CASSPGTSGYEQYF	TGTGCCAGCAGCCCAGGGACTAGCGGGTACGAGCAGTACTTC
TRBV2	-	TRBJ1-2	-	CASSEASGRNYGYTF	TGTGCCAGCAGTGAAGCCTCAGGGAGGAACTATGGCTACACCTTC
TRBV5-1	-	TRBJ1-1	TRBD1	CASSFGQGNTEAFF	TGCGCCAGCAGCTTCGGACAGGGGAACACTGAAGCTTTCTTT
TRBV12-5	-	TRBJ2-1	-	CASGLPLAGSYNEQFF	TGTGCTAGTGGCCTTCCTCTGGCGGGCTCCTACAATGAGCAGTTCTTC
TRBV5-1	few	TRBJ1-6	-	CASSSYLREDSPLHF	TGCGCCAGCAGCTCCTACCTTCGAGAGGATTCACCCCTCCACTTT
TRBV19	-	TRBJ2-7	-	CASSTELWRNGEQYF	TGTGCCAGTAGTACGGAGCTCTGGAGAAACGGGGAGCAGTACTTC
TRBV19	-	TRBJ1-2	TRBD1	CASGDSDFYGYTF	TGTGCCAGTGGGGACAGTGACTTTTATGGCTACACCTTC
TRBV7-9	-	TRBJ1-4	TRBD1	CASSLAQGGEKLFF	TGTGCCAGCAGCTTAGCGCAGGGGGGTGAAAAACTGTTTTTT
TRBV4-2	-	TRBJ1-4	-	CASSQERTGRTQKLFF	TGTGCCAGCAGCCAAGAGAGGACGGGGAGGACCCAAAAACTGTTTTTT
TRBV24-1	-	TRBJ2-7	TRBD2	CAPETSGSYEQYF	TGTGCCCCGGAGACTAGCGGGAGTTACGAGCAGTACTTC
TRBV30	-	TRBJ2-3	-	CARRAGPYTDTQYF	TGTGCCCGCCGGGCGGGGCCGTACACAGATACGCAGTATTTT
TRBV7-9	-	TRBJ2-3	-	CASSLGGGPTDTQYF	TGTGCCAGCAGCCTTGGTGGTGGGCCTACAGATACGCAGTATTTT
TRBV27	-	TRBJ2-5	-	CASSFQGHGLETQYF	TGTGCCAGCAGTTTTCAGGGACATGGCTTGGAGACCCAGTACTTC
TRBV30	few	TRBJ1-6	TRBD1	CAWSTSPGTGGNSPLHF	TGTGCCTGGAGTACCTCTCCCGGGACAGGGGGCAATTCACCCCTCCACTTT
TRBV5-1	-	TRBJ2-7	TRBD1	CASSPDGQGSEQYF	TGCGCCAGCAGCCCCGATGGACAGGGGTCCGAGCAGTACTTC
TRBV19	-	TRBJ1-5	TRBD1	CASSTGTALNQPQHF	TGTGCCAGTAGTACAGGGACAGCTTTAAATCAGCCCCAGCATTTT
TRBV6-1	once	TRBJ1-4	-	CASSARAGGRTNEKLFF	TGTGCCAGCAGTGCTCGGGCGGGCGGGAGAACTAATGAAAAACTGTTTTTT
TRBV19	-	TRBJ1-1	TRBD1	CASSITGGTEAFF	TGTGCCAGTAGTATAACAGGGGGGACTGAAGCTTTCTTT
TRBV12-3/TRBV12-4	-	TRBJ2-1	-	CASSSQGGEQFF	TGTGCCAGCAGCTCCCAGGGTGGGGAGCAGTTCTTC
TRBV5-1	few	TRBJ2-5	TRBD2	CASSLAPGGGAETQYF	TGCGCCAGCAGCTTGGCTCCGGGAGGGGGGGCAGAGACCCAGTACTTC
TRBV7-2	-	TRBJ1-2	TRBD1	CASSLGWTGDGYTF	TGTGCCAGCAGCTTAGGGTGGACAGGGGATGGCTACACCTTC
TRBV20-1	-	TRBJ2-7	-	CSARASRQYF	TGCAGTGCTAGGGCATCCAGGCAGTACTTC
TRBV3-1/TRBV3-2	-	TRBJ1-2	-	CASSPPRQVQGYTF	TGTGCCAGCAGCCCCCCTAGACAGGTTCAGGGCTACACCTTC
TRBV7-8	-	TRBJ2-1	TRBD2	CASTELADSYNEQFF	TGTGCCAGCACTGAACTAGCGGATTCCTACAATGAGCAGTTCTTC
TRBV19	-	TRBJ1-4	-	CATGGFNEKLFF	TGTGCCACCGGGGGGTTTAATGAAAAACTGTTTTTT
TRBV5-6	-	TRBJ1-2	-	CASSLGRVTGYGYTF	TGTGCCAGCAGCTTGGGCCGGGTTACGGGCTATGGCTACACCTTC
TRBV29-1	once	TRBJ1-1	-	CSAKYRYTEAFF	TGCAGCGCCAAATACAGGTACACTGAAGCTTTCTTT
TRBV12-5	-	TRBJ2-3	-	CASGIGGTDTQYF	TGTGCTAGTGGTATTGGGGGGACAGATACGCAGTATTTT
TRBV6-5	-	TRBJ2-1	TRBD1	CAITRGQGANEQFF	TGTGCCATAACGAGGGGACAGGGGGCAAATGAGCAGTTCTTC
TRBV28	-	TRBJ1-1	TRBD1	CASIGYGDRGLTEAFF	TGTGCCAGCATCGGATACGGGGACAGGGGGCTCACTGAAGCTTTCTTT
TRBV7-2	-	TRBJ1-5	TRBD1	CASGLQGNQPQHF	TGTGCCAGCGGCCTACAGGGGAATCAGCCCCAGCATTTT
TRBV7-2	-	TRBJ1-2	TRBD1	CASSLRDRGSMGGYTF	TGTGCCAGCAGCTTACGGGACAGAGGATCTATGGGTGGCTACACCTTC
TRBV20-1	-	TRBJ1-4	-	CSATRTEKLFF	TGCAGTGCTACCAGAACGGAAAAACTGTTTTTT
TRBV21-1	-	TRBJ1-2	-	CASIRTGLGYGYTF	TGTGCCAGCATCCGGACAGGGTTGGGCTATGGCTACACCTTC
TRBV7-2	-	TRBJ1-4	-	CASSLETRINEKLFF	TGTGCCAGCAGCTTAGAGACAAGGATTAATGAAAAACTGTTTTTT
TRBV6-5	-	TRBJ1-4	-	CASSYSGGGKLFF	TGTGCCAGCAGTTACTCTGGGGGCGGAAAACTGTTTTTT
TRBV29-1	-	TRBJ1-2	-	CSVGSAYGYTF	TGCAGCGTCGGGTCTGCCTATGGCTACACCTTC
TRBV2	-	TRBJ2-5	TRBD1	CASSYPTGETETQYF	TGTGCCAGCAGTTATCCTACAGGGGAAACGGAGACCCAGTACTTC
TRBV7-9	few	TRBJ2-6	-	CASSSSGANVLTF	TGTGCCAGCAGCTCATCTGGGGCCAACGTCCTGACTTTC
TRBV7-2	few	TRBJ2-5	-	CASSLREVPGEETQYF	TGTGCCAGCAGCTTAAGGGAAGTTCCAGGGGAAGAGACCCAGTACTTC
TRBV4-3	-	TRBJ2-3	-	CASSQDPRGQEVDTQYF	TGCGCCAGCAGCCAAGATCCGCGGGGCCAGGAGGTAGATACGCAGTATTTT
TRBV19	-	TRBJ1-2	-	CASSIEAGGYGYTF	TGTGCCAGTAGTATAGAAGCGGGTGGGTATGGCTACACCTTC
TRBV24-1	-	TRBJ2-1	-	CATSVAGNLYNEQFF	TGTGCCACCAGTGTTGCGGGCAACCTATACAATGAGCAGTTCTTC
TRBV28	-	TRBJ1-2	-	CASIPGDLSYGYTF	TGTGCCAGCATCCCAGGGGACCTCTCCTATGGCTACACCTTC
TRBV19	-	TRBJ1-1	TRBD1	CASRNQQGAYTEAFF	TGTGCCAGTAGAAACCAACAGGGGGCGTACACTGAAGCTTTCTTT
TRBV19	-	TRBJ1-1	-	CASSMEASTEAFF	TGTGCCAGTAGTATGGAGGCCTCCACTGAAGCTTTCTTT